This TCR beta chain was obtained from a study of T cell responses to AZD1222 COVID-19 vaccine. Here immunoSEQ multiplex PCR was the method, and the copy in TCRdb shows in-frame clones only, minus some. The table includes 80,000 to 100,000 clones, around 85% detected once. Study-wide findings and caveats: There were mostly white British donors and more females than males, and clonal diversity was possibly underestimated.

Concerning this clone itself: What it binds is not known.

Trimming removed 0 bases from V and 0 bases from J; junction bases left unmatched: 2. This CDR3 region has 16 residues. Per the germline V gene, CDR1 is SGDLS and CDR2 is YYNGEE. Sequenced material: peripheral blood, taken 28 days after the second AZD1222 dose. This chain joins TRBV9 and TRBJ1-1; 10 bases are shared with TRBD1. This clonotype was obtained from an adult who received the AZD1222 COVID-19 vaccine. This chain's CDR3 is CASSVDGTGVNTEAFF. Here the CDR3 DNA reads TGTGCCAGCAGCGTAGATGGGACAGGGGTGAACACTGAAGCTTTCTTT.